This entry lists 21 T cell receptor beta chains sequenced from one sample in a study of blood T cell repertoires in COVID-19 (dated by TCRdb to 2019 to 2021). The library relied on the immunoSEQ multiplex PCR assay. In TCRdb, the immuneACCESS table is reduced to in-frame sequences with V and J assigned. These tables do not hold every clone; where another copy was compared, an unresolved V gene accounts for under half, and the others remain unexplained. This sample holds over 100,000 clones; 55% to 75% were observed only once. The top ten constitute approximately 2% of the sample. The material sequenced was peripheral blood. The receptor source for this set is a woman aged 65 to 85 with acute or convalescent COVID-19.

The CDR3, as DNA: TGTGCCAGCAAGGGGGACAGGGTCGGGGCCGAGCAGTACTTC. Translation gives CASKGDRVGAEQYF. The gene calls are TRBV7-8 and TRBJ2-7; TRBD1 aligns across 9 bases. Germline V gene sequence: CDR1 SGHVS, CDR2 FQNEAQ. After removal of 7 bases from V and 6 bases from J, the junction contained 10 bases not matched to a gene. This CDR3 is 14 amino acids long.

This clone appeared a few times. The V and J genes are TRBV19 and TRBJ1-1; TRBD1 aligns across 7 bases. Germline values: CDR1 LNHDA, CDR2 SQIVND (reference sequence). V lost 3 bases and J lost 4; bases outside the gene matches: 11. CDR3 length: 16 residues. CDR3 region: CASSIRAGGRVTEAFF. CDR3 DNA sequence: TGTGCCAGTAGTATTCGGGCAGGGGGTCGGGTCACTGAAGCTTTCTTT. Looking up the rest from reference TRBV19 and TRBJ1-1 gives the full variable domain: DGGITQSPKYLFRKEGQNVTLSCEQNLNHDAMYWYRQDPGQGLRLIYYSQIVNDFQKGDIAEGYSVSREKKESFPLTVTSAQKNPTAFYLCASSIRAGGRVTEAFFGQGTRLTVV.

This chain uses TRBV2 with TRBJ1-6; 9 bases are a match to TRBD1. V gave up 1 base and J gave up 7 bases; unmatched junction bases: 2. Germline values: CDR1 SNHLY, CDR2 FYNNEI. This CDR3 has 15 amino acids. In nucleotides, the CDR3 is TGTGCCAGCAGTGAAGGGACAGGGGAAAATTCACCCCTCCACTTT. Translating gives CASSEGTGENSPLHF.

The chain has TRBV27 and TRBJ2-1; tentatively, D is TRBD2 (5 bases). The CDR3 runs to 14 residues. Germline V CDR1 and CDR2: MNHEY, SMNVEV (reference sequence). V gave up 3 bases and J gave up 10 bases, with 16 bases separating them. DNA of the CDR3: TGTGCCAGCAGTTTCGGGATAGGGTTAGGGGAGCAGTTCTTC. The encoded protein is CASSFGIGLGEQFF.

The chain has TRBV3-1 (or the pseudogene TRBV3-2) and TRBJ1-2; TRBD1 aligns across 10 bases. V lost 4 bases and J lost 5; bases outside the gene matches: 4. The CDR3 sequence is 14 residues long. CDR1 is LGHDT and CDR2 is YNNKEL in the germline V gene (reference sequence). This CDR3 is CASSLEDRGYGYTF. In DNA form, the CDR3 reads TGTGCCAGCAGCCTCGAGGACAGGGGGTATGGCTACACCTTC.

The chain uses TRBV12-3 or TRBV12-4 and TRBJ2-1; D not resolved. V lost 5 bases to trimming and J lost 8 bases, with 4 bases between them. The CDR3 extends over 10 amino acids. The CDR3 DNA is TGTGCCAGCAGTATATATGAGCAGTTCTTC. It yields the protein CASSIYEQFF.

The chain carries TRBV4-1 and TRBJ2-2; TRBD1 might be the D (6 bases). This CDR3 comprises 17 residues. Deletions cut 1 base from V and 2 bases from J, with 14 bases between. CDR1 is MGHRA, CDR2 YSYEKL, per germline. The CDR3 loop is CASSQARAGENTGELFF. The CDR3 DNA sequence: TGCGCCAGCAGCCAAGCCAGGGCAGGGGAAAACACCGGGGAGCTGTTTTTT.

CDR3: CASSPRTGNYGYTF. CDR3 sequence (DNA): TGTGCCAGCAGTCCACGGACAGGGAACTATGGCTACACCTTC. V gene TRBV6-5 combines with J gene TRBJ1-2; 8 nucleotides align to TRBD1. The CDR3 has 14 amino acids. Germline V gene data show CDR1 as MNHEY and CDR2 as SVGAGI. J lost 2 bases, V lost 5 bases, and 4 bases had no gene match.

This chain joins TRBV28 and TRBJ1-1, with D uncertain. Between the trimmed V and J ends, which lost 6 bases and 8 bases, there was a span of 10 bases. CDR1 is MDHEN and CDR2 is SYDVKM in the germline V gene. This CDR3 is built from 11 residues. CDR3 sequence reads: CASSLRSEAFF. CDR3 nucleotide sequence: TGTGCCAGCAGCCTACGATCCGAAGCTTTCTTT.

The J gene is TRBJ2-6, the V gene TRBV19; D gene unclear. Trimming pared 3 bases from V and 1 base from J, leaving 13 bases between. Germline CDR1 reads LNHDA; CDR2 reads SQIVND (reference sequence). The CDR3 extends over 17 amino acids. In DNA, the CDR3 is TGTGCCAGTAGTATGGCAGGTTTTAGGTCTGGGGCCAACGTCCTGACTTTC. Its translation is CASSMAGFRSGANVLTF.

The J gene is TRBJ2-7, the V gene TRBV7-2, with TRBD2 identical over 9 bases. CDR1 SGHTA and CDR2 FQGNSA come from the germline V gene. The V segment lost 3 bases and the J segment 2 bases; nucleotides outside the gene matches: 8. The CDR3 spans 16 residues. Here the CDR3 reads CASSLGFGGGAYEQYF. CDR3 nucleotide sequence: TGTGCCAGCAGCTTGGGTTTCGGCGGGGGGGCCTACGAGCAGTACTTC.

V gene TRBV28 combines with J gene TRBJ1-5, with TRBD1 identical over 11 bases. With 7 bases clipped from V and 5 bases from J, the junction kept 7 bases outside the gene matches. The CDR3 is 15 amino acids. The V gene's germline CDR1 is MDHEN and CDR2 SYDVKM. CDR3 in DNA: TGTGCCAGCACCCGGGACAGGGGGGCCCATCAGCCCCAGCATTTT. Encoded protein: CASTRDRGAHQPQHF.

The genes are TRBV7-2 and TRBJ2-1, with a tentative D call TRBD2 (6 bases). Trimming took 3 bases from V and 1 from J, leaving 19 bases between them. Germline values: CDR1 SGHTA, CDR2 FQGNSA. This CDR3 comprises 18 residues. The CDR3 nucleotides read TGTGCCAGCAGCTTCCAATTCTCTGGGGGGTTATCCTACAATGAGCAGTTCTTC. Protein product: CASSFQFSGGLSYNEQFF. Based on the CDR3 plus reference TRBV7-2 and TRBJ2-1, the full variable domain is GAGVSQSPSNKVTEKGKDVELRCDPISGHTALYWYRQSLGQGLEFLIYFQGNSAPDKSGLPSDRFSAERTGGSVSTLTIQRTQQEDSAVYLCASSFQFSGGLSYNEQFFGPGTRLTVL.

V is TRBV28 and J is TRBJ1-1; D unclear. The CDR3 totals 11 residues. The germline CDR1 and CDR2 sequences are MDHEN and SYDVKM. V shed 5 bases and J shed 5 bases, with 6 bases lying between them. CDR3 bases: TGTGCCAGCAGTGAGGAAACTGAAGCTTTCTTT. This codes for CASSEETEAFF.

V usage is TRBV18 and J usage is TRBJ1-2, with 9 nucleotides matching TRBD1. J was trimmed by 6 bases and V by 2 bases; bases with no gene match: 7. Germline V lookup: CDR1 KGHSH, CDR2 LQKENI. The CDR3 spans 15 residues. CDR3 in amino acids: CASSPKGQGGNGYTF. CDR3 in DNA: TGTGCCAGCTCACCAAAGGGACAGGGAGGGAATGGCTACACCTTC.

This clone was seen a single time. This chain joins TRBV6-1 and TRBJ1-2; D gene unclear. The V gene's germline CDR1 is MNHNS and CDR2 SASEGT. CDR3 length: 14 residues. V was cut by 0 bases and J by 2 bases, with 7 bases left in between. In nucleotides, the CDR3 is TGTGCCAGCAGTGAAGCAAGCAAAAACTATGGCTACACCTTC. Translation: CASSEASKNYGYTF.

This clone was detected a few times. The chain has TRBV7-8 and TRBJ2-1, with 9 bases lining up with TRBD2. Germline CDR1 is SGHVS and CDR2 is FQNEAQ. The junction had 10 bases not matched to a gene; V was cut back by 1 base and J by 6 bases. The CDR3 extends over 17 amino acids. The DNA for the CDR3 is TGTGCCAGCAGCTTAGAGCCGGGCGGGGGGGTAGGCAATGAGCAGTTCTTC. Its translation is CASSLEPGGGVGNEQFF.

This clone was seen a single time. The V and J genes are TRBV12-3 or TRBV12-4 and TRBJ2-1; D not resolved. Trimming left V 2 bases short and J 9 bases short, with 5 bases between. CDR3 length: 11 residues. The CDR3 bases are TGTGCCAGCAGTTTATCCGGTGAGCAGTTCTTC. Encoded protein: CASSLSGEQFF.

This chain joins TRBV5-5 and TRBJ1-5; maybe TRBD1 (5 bases). The CDR3 has 13 residues. V was trimmed by 4 bases and J by 5 bases, leaving 10 bases between them. Germline V CDR1 and CDR2: SGHKS, YYEKEE (reference sequence). Here the CDR3 DNA reads TGTGCCAGCAGCCTACAGGTCGATCAGCCCCAGCATTTT. Its protein product is CASSLQVDQPQHF. The full variable domain, with the rest looked up from reference TRBV5-5 and TRBJ1-5, is DAGVTQSPTHLIKTRGQQVTLRCSPISGHKSVSWYQQVLGQGPQFIFQYYEKEERGRGNFPDRFSARQFPNYSSELNVNALLLGDSALYLCASSLQVDQPQHFGDGTRLSIL.

The chain couples TRBV12-3 or TRBV12-4 to TRBJ1-1; a possible D gene is TRBD1 (5 bases). This CDR3 spans 13 amino acids. Trimming took off 2 bases at V and 4 bases at J, with 8 bases between the two ends. The CDR3 DNA reads as TGTGCCAGCAGTTTAAGCGGGGGCACTGAAGCTTTCTTT. It specifies CASSLSGGTEAFF.

The chain has TRBV19 and TRBJ1-4; the D is unclear. The CDR3 is 14 amino acids. Germline V CDR1 and CDR2: LNHDA, SQIVND (reference sequence). V was clipped by 8 bases and J by 8 bases, with 18 bases between them. This CDR3 reads CASGEGGSNEKLFF. The CDR3 nucleotides read TGTGCCAGTGGGGAGGGAGGGTCCAACGAAAAACTGTTTTTT.